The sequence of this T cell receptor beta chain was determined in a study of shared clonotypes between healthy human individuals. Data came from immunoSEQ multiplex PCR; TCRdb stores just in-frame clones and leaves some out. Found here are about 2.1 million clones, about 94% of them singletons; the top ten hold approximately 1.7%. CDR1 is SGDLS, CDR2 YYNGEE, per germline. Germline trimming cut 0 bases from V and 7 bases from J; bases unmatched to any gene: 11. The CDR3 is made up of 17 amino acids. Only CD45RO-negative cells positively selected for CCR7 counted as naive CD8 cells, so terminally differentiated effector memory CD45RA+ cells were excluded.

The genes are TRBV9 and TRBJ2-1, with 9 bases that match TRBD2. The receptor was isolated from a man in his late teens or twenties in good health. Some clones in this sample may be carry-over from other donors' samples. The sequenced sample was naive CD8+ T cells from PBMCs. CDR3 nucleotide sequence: TGTGCCAGCAGCGTAGGTCCAGCGGGAGGCCTGGGGAATGAGCAGTTCTTC. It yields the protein CASSVGPAGGLGNEQFF.